Below are 10 T cell receptor beta chains sequenced from a single sample in a study of T cell responses to AZD1222 COVID-19 vaccine. The assay was immunoSEQ multiplex PCR, and TCRdb's table has in-frame clones only and misses some. The top ten clones hold roughly 1.2% of a sample with 120,000 or so clones, roughly 84% of them seen once. The input for sequencing was peripheral blood, taken on day 0 of AZD1222 vaccination. The receptors were gathered from an adult in good health.

V is TRBV30 and J is TRBJ1-6; 9 bases map to TRBD1. Per germline, CDR1 GTSNPN and CDR2 SVGIG (reference sequence). The CDR3 has 16 residues. With V trimmed by 2 bases and J by 10 bases, 12 bases remained unmatched. The CDR3 coding sequence is TGTGCCTGGAGTCTCGGGACAGGGACTTGGGGATCACCCCTCCACTTT. This gives the protein CAWSLGTGTWGSPLHF.

This clone was recorded only once. The rearrangement uses TRBV19 and TRBJ2-7; 8 bases are a match to TRBD1. The CDR3 has 13 amino acids. CDR1 and CDR2 from the germline V gene are LNHDA and SQIVND (reference sequence). The ends lost 7 bases at V and 7 bases at J; junction bases unmatched: 9. In DNA, the CDR3 is TGTGCCAGTACGGCGCAGGGGGCCGGAGAGCAGTACTTC. Its protein is CASTAQGAGEQYF. Supplemented by reference TRBV19 and TRBJ2-7, the full variable domain reads DGGITQSPKYLFRKEGQNVTLSCEQNLNHDAMYWYRQDPGQGLRLIYYSQIVNDFQKGDIAEGYSVSREKKESFPLTVTSAQKNPTAFYLCASTAQGAGEQYFGPGTRLTVT.

In its sample, this clone was seen once. V gene TRBV19 combines with J gene TRBJ2-3; D is perhaps TRBD1 or TRBD2 (5 bases each). The ends were cut back, 6 bases at V and 1 base at J, with 17 bases in the middle. CDR3 length: 16 residues. The germline V gene has CDR1 LNHDA and CDR2 SQIVND (reference sequence). CDR3 amino acids: CASRNRGNTGTDTQYF. CDR3 in DNA: TGTGCCAGTAGAAATCGGGGCAATACGGGCACAGATACGCAGTATTTT.

The rearrangement links TRBV6-5 to TRBJ1-4; D ambiguous. The germline V and J ends were trimmed by 4 bases and 8 bases, with 8 bases remaining between them. The CDR3 totals 12 residues. Germline V gene sequence: CDR1 MNHEY, CDR2 SVGAGI. CDR3 region: CASSFMGEKLFF. CDR3 nucleotides: TGTGCCAGCAGTTTCATGGGGGAAAAACTGTTTTTT.

V is TRBV6-2 or TRBV6-3 and J is TRBJ1-3; no firm D call. Trimming removed 5 bases at V and 0 bases at J, with 8 bases between. Per germline, CDR1 MNHEY and CDR2 SVGEGT. The CDR3 totals 14 residues. The CDR3: CASSGGRSGNTIYF. The CDR3 DNA follows: TGTGCCAGCAGTGGAGGCCGCTCTGGAAACACCATATATTTT.

The chain has TRBV19 and TRBJ1-5; TRBD1 matches 7 bases. The CDR3 spans 13 residues. J lost 6 bases, V lost 8 bases, and 7 bases had no gene match. Germline V lookup: CDR1 LNHDA, CDR2 SQIVND (reference sequence). The CDR3, as DNA: TGTGCCAGTGGAAACAGGGGAGGTCAGCCCCAGCATTTT. It yields the protein CASGNRGGQPQHF.

This clone has only a few counts. The CDR3 DNA is TGCGCCAGCAGCATTACAGGAGCCAGCAATCAGCCCCAGCATTTT. It specifies CASSITGASNQPQHF. The chain uses TRBV5-1 and TRBJ1-5; D might be TRBD1 (5 bases). Per the germline V gene, CDR1 is SGHRS and CDR2 is YFSETQ. The CDR3 runs 15 residues. The ends were cut back, 4 bases at V and 1 base at J, with 12 bases in the middle.

This chain uses TRBV5-6 with TRBJ2-3; no definite D call. The CDR3 spans 12 residues. Deletions cut 2 bases from V and 6 bases from J, with 7 bases between. The germline V gene encodes CDR1 SGHDT and CDR2 YYEEEE. The CDR3 nucleotides read TGTGCCAGCAGCTTATTTGTGGATACGCAGTATTTT. Translation gives CASSLFVDTQYF.

This sequence joins TRBV7-8 and TRBJ2-7; 8 bases are shared with TRBD1. Trimming took 3 bases from V and 5 from J; bases not matched to a gene: 9. Germline assignment: CDR1 SGHVS and CDR2 FQNEAQ. This CDR3 is 15 amino acids long. The chain's CDR3 is CASSFSQGASDEQYF. CDR3 DNA: TGTGCCAGCAGCTTCAGTCAGGGGGCGTCGGACGAGCAGTACTTC. Combining the CDR3 with reference TRBV7-8 and TRBJ2-7 gives the whole variable domain GAGVSQSPRYKVAKRGQDVALRCDPISGHVSLFWYQQALGQGPEFLTYFQNEAQLDKSGLPSDRFFAERPEGSVSTLKIQRTQQEDSAVYLCASSFSQGASDEQYFGPGTRLTVT.

The chain links TRBV7-9 to TRBJ1-2; a weak D match, TRBD1 (6 bases). This CDR3 has 11 amino acids. From germline, CDR1 is SEHNR and CDR2 FQNEAQ (reference sequence). Trimming shortened V by 3 bases and J by 10 bases, and 9 bases separated the two germline ends. CDR3 bases: TGTGCCAGCAGCTTGGACAGCCACTACACCTTC. Protein: CASSLDSHYTF.